The 32 T cell receptor beta chains reported below all come from one sample, sequenced in a study of shared T cell receptors in the human thymus. Produced via immunoSEQ multiplex PCR; TCRdb's table is partial and in-frame only. The profile covers approximately 730,000 clones, with approximately 85% appearing a single time and more than 0.01% taken by the ten largest. The sample was also linked to a second study, of human thymus T cells.

Input material: thymocytes. These receptors were collected from a girl in the first two years of life with a congenital heart defect.

The rearrangement joins TRBV7-9 to TRBJ1-2; D gene ambiguous. The V gene lost 5 bases and the J gene lost 8 bases, with 15 bases spanning the gap. The germline gives CDR1 SEHNR, CDR2 FQNEAQ (reference sequence). CDR3 length equals 13 residues. CDR3: CASSARLLPGYTF. The CDR3 DNA reads TGTGCCAGCAGCGCCCGGTTATTACCGGGCTACACCTTC.

This CDR3 is CASSEPGGYTF. The CDR3 nucleotides read TGTGCCAGCAGCGAACCGGGGGGCTACACCTTC. The rearrangement joins TRBV9 to TRBJ1-2; D unresolved. The ends were cut back, 3 bases at V and 8 bases at J, with 8 bases in the middle. The CDR3 is 11 amino acids. From germline, CDR1 is SGDLS and CDR2 YYNGEE.

The J gene is TRBJ2-1, the V gene TRBV15; 7 bases match TRBD1. The CDR3 is made up of 16 amino acids. Trimming at V came to 3 bases and at J to 2 bases, leaving 7 bases not matched to a gene. Germline lookup yields CDR1 LNHNV and CDR2 YYDKDF (reference sequence). The chain's CDR3 is CATSRSRQGTYNEQFF. The CDR3 nucleotides are TGTGCCACCAGCAGGTCCCGACAGGGTACCTACAATGAGCAGTTCTTC.

The chain is built from TRBV9 and TRBJ1-2; 8 nucleotides match TRBD1. The germline gives CDR1 SGDLS, CDR2 YYNGEE. This CDR3 spans 17 amino acids. V shed 0 bases and J 3 bases; nucleotides not matched to a gene: 10. The CDR3 spells CASSVEGTGRLHYGYTF. As DNA, the CDR3 is TGTGCCAGCAGCGTAGAAGGGACAGGACGCCTGCACTATGGCTACACCTTC. The whole variable domain, remainder taken from reference TRBV9 and TRBJ1-2, is DSGVTQTPKHLITATGQRVTLRCSPRSGDLSVYWYQQSLDQGLQFLIQYYNGEERAKGNILERFSAQQFPDLHSELNLSSLELGDSALYFCASSVEGTGRLHYGYTFGSGTRLTVV.

This clone was seen just once. This chain links TRBV29-1 with TRBJ2-3; a weak D match, TRBD2 (5 bases). The germline gives CDR1 SQVTM, CDR2 ANQGSEA. The CDR3 spans 14 residues. V lost 8 bases, J lost 6 bases, and 21 bases lay in between. For the CDR3, the DNA is TGCAGCCCCGCGCGGGTGGCCTGGAATGATACGCAGTATTTT. Translating gives CSPARVAWNDTQYF.

This chain uses TRBV6-1 with TRBJ2-3; maybe TRBD2 (6 bases). Germline CDR1 MNHNS, CDR2 SASEGT. The V and J ends lost 6 bases and 6 bases respectively, with 13 bases between them. The CDR3 runs to 13 residues. CDR3 residues: CASRVDYPDTQYF. CDR3 bases: TGTGCCAGCAGAGTGGACTACCCGGATACGCAGTATTTT.

The chain uses TRBV13 and TRBJ2-5, with D tentatively TRBD2 (7 bases). This CDR3 spans 14 amino acids. V was cut by 6 bases and J by 4 bases, with 15 bases left in between. Germline CDR1 PRHDT, CDR2 FYEKMQ (reference sequence). For the CDR3, the DNA is TGTGCCAGCAGAGGCGGGGGCCGGGCAGAGACCCAGTACTTC. It is translated as CASRGGGRAETQYF.

The chain recombines TRBV7-9 with TRBJ1-6, with a possible D match to TRBD1 (6 bases). V was cut by 11 bases and J by 8 bases, with 13 bases left in between. The germline gives CDR1 SEHNR, CDR2 FQNEAQ (reference sequence). This CDR3 comprises 12 residues. The CDR3 is CAGTTGDSPLHF. The CDR3 coding sequence is TGTGCCGGGACGACAGGTGATTCACCCCTCCACTTT.

The rearrangement uses TRBV19 and TRBJ1-6; 7 nucleotides agree with TRBD1. The germline gives CDR1 LNHDA, CDR2 SQIVND (reference sequence). The CDR3 totals 21 residues. The V and J ends lost 6 bases and 0 bases, in that order; junction bases with no gene match: 20. The DNA for the CDR3 is TGTGCCAGTAGGGGGGGACCTTTTGGGGACAGCTGGAGCTCCTATAATTCACCCCTCCACTTT. Protein product: CASRGGPFGDSWSSYNSPLHF.

V usage is TRBV27 and J usage is TRBJ1-2; 10 bases map to TRBD1. The CDR3 runs to 17 residues. CDR1 MNHEY and CDR2 SMNVEV come from the germline V gene (reference sequence). V was pared by 5 bases and J by 4 bases, with 13 bases of the junction left unmatched. The chain's CDR3 is CASSLTPTRTGGYGYTF. CDR3 sequence (DNA): TGTGCCAGCAGTCTGACCCCTACACGGACAGGGGGCTATGGCTACACCTTC.

The rearrangement uses TRBV5-6 and TRBJ2-3; perhaps TRBD1 as D (6 bases). V shed 4 bases and J shed 2 bases, with 11 bases lying between them. CDR3 length equals 14 residues. CDR1 is SGHDT and CDR2 is YYEEEE in the germline V gene. The CDR3 is CASSGGHHTDTQYF. The DNA of the CDR3 is TGTGCCAGCAGCGGGGGACACCACACAGATACGCAGTATTTT.

This chain links TRBV15 with TRBJ1-2, with D uncertain. Trimming took off 6 bases at V and 3 bases at J, with 11 bases between the two ends. Germline values: CDR1 LNHNV, CDR2 YYDKDF (reference sequence). The CDR3 is 13 residues long. CDR3 amino acids: CATRTDEDYGYTF. CDR3 sequence (DNA): TGTGCCACCAGGACCGACGAGGACTATGGCTACACCTTC. Filled out from reference TRBV15 and TRBJ1-2, the complete variable domain reads DAMVIQNPRYQVTQFGKPVTLSCSQTLNHNVMYWYQQKSSQAPKLLFHYYDKDFNNEADTPDNFQSRRPNTSFCFLDIRSPGLGDTAMYLCATRTDEDYGYTFGSGTRLTVV.

This clone was counted between two and nine times. The chain joins TRBV6-5 to TRBJ2-5; tentatively, D is TRBD2 (6 bases). The ends were cut back, 7 bases at V and 7 bases at J, with 16 bases in the middle. The length of the CDR3 is 13 residues. Germline V gene data show CDR1 as MNHEY and CDR2 as SVGAGI. CDR3 in DNA: TGTGCCAGCACTCATACGGTGGGGGGGACCCAGTACTTC. Its translation is CASTHTVGGTQYF.

This clone showed up just a few times. This chain uses TRBV7-8 with TRBJ1-2, with D perhaps matching TRBD1 (6 bases). This CDR3 spans 12 amino acids. Germline V gives CDR1 SGHVS, CDR2 FQNEAQ. Deletions cut 5 bases from V and 6 bases from J, with 10 bases between. The CDR3 DNA is TGTGCCAGCAGCCACGGGACAAATGGCTACACCTTC. This codes for CASSHGTNGYTF.

The table lists this clone with a count of one. The chain is built from TRBV6-1 and TRBJ2-7; no reliable D call. This CDR3 spans 13 amino acids. V was clipped by 6 bases and J by 4 bases, with 13 bases between them. Germline V gene sequence: CDR1 MNHNS, CDR2 SASEGT. CDR3 amino acids: CASRPTGFYEQYF. The DNA for the CDR3 is TGTGCCAGCAGACCGACCGGGTTTTACGAGCAGTACTTC.

The chain recombines TRBV4-2 with TRBJ2-7; D gene ambiguous. The V gene's germline CDR1 is LGHNA and CDR2 YNFKEQ. The CDR3 spans 13 residues. The ends were cut back, 3 bases at V and 0 bases at J, with 6 bases in the middle. Here the CDR3 reads CASSQNNSYEQYF. The DNA for the CDR3 is TGTGCCAGCAGCCAGAACAACTCCTACGAGCAGTACTTC.

The J gene is TRBJ2-3, the V gene TRBV10-3; 7 bases are a match to TRBD2. The ends lost 2 bases at V and 5 bases at J; junction bases unmatched: 4. Germline CDR1 is ENHRY and CDR2 is SYGVKD. This CDR3 spans 14 amino acids. The CDR3 reads CAISERGVVDTQYF. CDR3 in DNA: TGTGCCATCAGTGAGCGGGGGGTAGTAGATACGCAGTATTTT.

V gene TRBV4-1 combines with J gene TRBJ1-2; 7 nucleotides align to TRBD1. V lost 2 bases and J lost 5; bases outside the gene matches: 2. The CDR3 loop spans 13 amino acids. Germline CDR1 and CDR2: MGHRA and YSYEKL. The CDR3 nucleotides read TGCGCCAGCAGCCAAAGGGGGCAGTATGGCTACACCTTC. Residues: CASSQRGQYGYTF.

The CDR3 DNA reads TGTGCCAGCAGAACGCACCCGGACGACAGGGTAGGAGGAGAGACCCAGTACTTC. The encoded protein is CASRTHPDDRVGGETQYF. The chain uses TRBV2 and TRBJ2-5, with 7 bases aligning to TRBD1. The V and J ends lost 6 bases and 4 bases, in that order; junction bases with no gene match: 20. The germline CDR1 and CDR2 sequences are SNHLY and FYNNEI. The CDR3 totals 18 residues.

The chain has TRBV15 and TRBJ2-5; 7 positions agree with TRBD2. The CDR3 is 16 residues long. Trimming at V came to 9 bases and at J to 5 bases, leaving 18 bases not matched to a gene. The germline CDR1 and CDR2 sequences are LNHNV and YYDKDF (reference sequence). CDR3 amino acids: CATKRGTAGLRETQYF. The CDR3 nucleotides read TGTGCCACTAAACGAGGAACAGCGGGGTTGAGGGAGACCCAGTACTTC.

The chain uses TRBV19 and TRBJ2-7; tentatively, D is TRBD1 (6 bases). This CDR3 is 12 amino acids long. CDR1 and CDR2 from the germline V gene are LNHDA and SQIVND (reference sequence). V was cut by 4 bases and J by 2 bases, with 6 bases left in between. Here the CDR3 reads CASSRDTYEQYF. For the CDR3, the DNA is TGTGCCAGTAGTAGGGACACCTACGAGCAGTACTTC.

The genes are TRBV27 and TRBJ1-3, with a tentative D call TRBD1 (6 bases). In germline, CDR1 is MNHEY, CDR2 SMNVEV (reference sequence). V was trimmed by 5 bases and J by 0 bases, leaving 11 bases between them. This CDR3 contains 15 residues. The CDR3 spells CASSKLDSSGNTIYF. CDR3 DNA sequence: TGTGCCAGCAGTAAGTTGGACAGCTCTGGAAACACCATATATTTT.

V gene TRBV4-1 combines with J gene TRBJ2-2, with D possibly being TRBD2 (5 bases). Germline CDR1 is MGHRA and CDR2 is YSYEKL. CDR3 length: 18 amino acids. The V and J ends lost 1 base and 4 bases respectively, with 19 bases between them. CDR3 nucleotide sequence: TGCGCCAGCAGCCAAGTCGTAGTGGCGGGCTGGACCACCGGGGAGCTGTTTTTT. Translated: CASSQVVVAGWTTGELFF.

The rearrangement links TRBV11-2 to TRBJ2-5, with D perhaps matching TRBD1 (6 bases). Germline lookup yields CDR1 SGHAT and CDR2 FQNNGV. This CDR3 spans 16 amino acids. V lost 5 bases, J lost 6 bases, and 22 bases lay in between. The DNA of the CDR3 is TGTGCCAGCAGCGAGGGAAATAGGGACACTTCGAAGACCCAGTACTTC. It codes for CASSEGNRDTSKTQYF.

This chain links TRBV7-2 with TRBJ1-2; a weak D match, TRBD1 (6 bases). Per the germline V gene, CDR1 is SGHTA and CDR2 is FQGNSA. CDR3 length: 15 residues. Trimming removed 3 bases from V and 14 bases from J, with 25 bases in between. This CDR3 is CASSFKGDTWARRTF. CDR3 in DNA: TGTGCCAGCAGCTTCAAGGGGGACACATGGGCCAGGCGGACCTTC.

V and J are TRBV6-5 and TRBJ1-4; D not resolved. The V end was cut by 5 bases, the J end by 4 bases, with 8 bases between. The CDR3 extends over 13 amino acids. Germline V gene lookup returns CDR1 MNHEY and CDR2 SVGAGI. The CDR3 protein is CASSASDNEKLFF. CDR3 coding DNA: TGTGCCAGCAGTGCCTCAGATAATGAAAAACTGTTTTTT.

The genes are TRBV6-5 and TRBJ1-2; D is unclear. Germline loops: CDR1 MNHEY, CDR2 SVGAGI. The CDR3 length is 13 residues. Trimming took off 5 bases at V and 4 bases at J, with 11 bases between the two ends. The CDR3 bases are TGTGCCAGCAGTGAAGCGGTAAGCTATGGCTACACCTTC. Translated, it gives CASSEAVSYGYTF.

The chain uses TRBV9 and TRBJ1-6; 10 nucleotides agree with TRBD1. This CDR3 contains 15 residues. With 2 bases clipped from V and 8 bases from J, the junction kept 4 bases outside the gene matches. CDR1 and CDR2 (germline): SGDLS, YYNGEE. The CDR3: CASSVSGTGDSPLHF. In nucleotides, the CDR3 is TGTGCCAGCAGCGTTTCCGGGACAGGGGATTCACCCCTCCACTTT.

This sequence joins TRBV6-5 and TRBJ2-7, with D uncertain. The CDR3 is 16 residues long. Deletions cut 0 bases from V and 4 bases from J, with 16 bases between. Germline loops: CDR1 MNHEY, CDR2 SVGAGI. The chain's CDR3 is CASSYSGQLEAYEQYF. The CDR3 DNA reads as TGTGCCAGCAGTTACTCTGGGCAGCTGGAAGCTTACGAGCAGTACTTC.

This clone was seen only a few times. This sequence joins TRBV20-1 and TRBJ2-3; a weak D match, TRBD2 (5 bases). Deletions cut 3 bases from V and 5 bases from J, with 6 bases between. This CDR3 comprises 11 residues. The V gene's germline CDR1 is DFQATT and CDR2 SNEGSKA (reference sequence). CDR3 in amino acids: CSASGEDTQYF. The CDR3 DNA reads as TGCAGTGCTAGCGGGGAAGATACGCAGTATTTT.

This chain connects TRBV5-4 to TRBJ2-3; TRBD2 might be the D (5 bases). V was pared by 2 bases and J by 7 bases, with 8 bases between. The germline gives CDR1 SGHNT, CDR2 YYREEE (reference sequence). The CDR3 has 12 amino acids. The CDR3 sequence: CASSFERYTQYF. CDR3 coding DNA: TGTGCCAGCAGCTTTGAGCGGTATACGCAGTATTTT.

As concerns this clone: The identical CDR3 is also encoded by other nucleotide sequences in the sample. This chain joins TRBV6-5 and TRBJ2-7, with TRBD2 as a possible D gene (6 bases). Between the trimmed V and J ends, which lost 6 bases and 0 bases, there was a span of 6 bases. This CDR3 has 12 residues. Germline CDR1 and CDR2: MNHEY and SVGAGI. The CDR3 region has the DNA TGTGCCAGCAGGGGGGGCTCCTACGAGCAGTACTTC. Its protein is CASRGGSYEQYF.